The 16 T cell receptor beta chains listed next were all sequenced from one sample in a study of T cell responses to AZD1222 COVID-19 vaccine (dated by TCRdb to the early 2020s). What the time point label conveys for this sample: baseline before first vaccination. The method was the immunoSEQ multiplex PCR assay. The clones in this table, taken by TCRdb from immuneACCESS, are in-frame only. Not every clone is retained; where verified, under half of the shortfall comes from an unresolved V gene, and the cause of the rest is unknown. The table for this sample lists roughly 180,000 clones; over 75% of them were counted only once. The ten largest clones represent approximately 3% of the sample. The sequencing used peripheral blood, collected on day 0 of AZD1222 vaccination. Receptors were obtained from an adult in good health.

This clone showed up just once. The chain recombines TRBV19 with TRBJ2-1, with D unclear. V was clipped by 10 bases and J by 6 bases, with 16 bases between them. The CDR3 totals 13 residues. The germline gives CDR1 LNHDA, CDR2 SQIVND (reference sequence). This CDR3 is CATRVGPGNEQFF. Here the CDR3 DNA reads TGTGCCACCAGAGTAGGGCCGGGCAATGAGCAGTTCTTC.

The gene calls are TRBV7-2 and TRBJ1-2, with 8 bases that match TRBD1. Germline values: CDR1 SGHTA, CDR2 FQGNSA. CDR3 length: 14 residues. Trimming took 3 bases from V and 8 from J; bases not matched to a gene: 8. In nucleotides, the CDR3 is TGTGCCAGCAGCTTTCAGGGGGCGATCTGGGGCTACACCTTC. Translated: CASSFQGAIWGYTF.

The rearrangement joins TRBV5-1 to TRBJ2-6, with D uncertain. The CDR3 has 13 amino acids. The germline gives CDR1 SGHRS, CDR2 YFSETQ. The ends were cut back, 6 bases at V and 4 bases at J, with 8 bases in the middle. The CDR3 DNA sequence: TGCGCCAGCATGGAGCCCGGGGCCAACGTCCTGACTTTC. It yields the protein CASMEPGANVLTF.

V gene TRBV30 combines with J gene TRBJ1-5, with 8 bases aligning to TRBD1. CDR1 and CDR2 (germline): GTSNPN, SVGIG (reference sequence). The V and J ends lost 5 bases and 4 bases, in that order; junction bases with no gene match: 4. This CDR3 is 13 amino acids long. The CDR3 region is CAWRGQGNQPQHF. CDR3 in DNA: TGTGCCTGGCGTGGACAGGGAAATCAGCCCCAGCATTTT.

The V and J genes are TRBV28 and TRBJ1-5; TRBD1 aligns across 7 bases. V was pared by 2 bases and J by 0 bases, with 4 bases of the junction left unmatched. CDR3 length: 16 residues. Per germline, CDR1 MDHEN and CDR2 SYDVKM. CDR3 nucleotide sequence: TGTGCCAGCAGTTTAAACAGGGGTTATAGCAATCAGCCCCAGCATTTT. It yields the protein CASSLNRGYSNQPQHF. The full variable domain, its missing parts supplied by reference TRBV28 and TRBJ1-5, is DVKVTQSSRYLVKRTGEKVFLECVQDMDHENMFWYRQDPGLGLRLIYFSYDVKMKEKGDIPEGYSVSREKKERFSLILESASTNQTSMYLCASSLNRGYSNQPQHFGDGTRLSIL.

A single count supports this clone. The chain links TRBV5-1 to TRBJ1-1; 7 bases are shared with TRBD1. This CDR3 region has 12 residues. Germline CDR1 and CDR2: SGHRS and YFSETQ. The V segment lost 9 bases and the J segment 6 bases; nucleotides outside the gene matches: 8. The CDR3 sequence: CATSQGGAEAFF. As DNA, the CDR3 is TGCGCCACCTCTCAGGGGGGCGCTGAAGCTTTCTTT.

The V call is TRBV4-2, the J call TRBJ2-3; 10 nucleotides match TRBD2. The germline V gene has CDR1 LGHNA and CDR2 YNFKEQ. The CDR3 covers 17 residues. Trimming at V came to 4 bases and at J to 1 base, leaving 8 bases not matched to a gene. For the CDR3, the DNA is TGTGCCAGCAGCCCTCGGGGGAGCGGGGGGGGCACAGATACGCAGTATTTT. Protein: CASSPRGSGGGTDTQYF.

The V call is TRBV5-6, the J call TRBJ1-4; D might be TRBD1 (6 bases). V was trimmed by 1 base and J by 5 bases, leaving 18 bases between them. The CDR3 is 17 amino acids. Germline CDR1 reads SGHDT; CDR2 reads YYEEEE. CDR3 region: CASSLYGRGRANEKLFF. The DNA for the CDR3 is TGTGCCAGCAGCTTGTACGGCAGGGGCCGGGCCAATGAAAAACTGTTTTTT.

The V gene is TRBV4-2, the J gene TRBJ1-1, with TRBD1 as a possible D gene (6 bases). The CDR3 is 16 amino acids. Trimming left V 1 base short and J 1 base short, with 13 bases between. Germline assignment: CDR1 LGHNA and CDR2 YNFKEQ. As DNA, the CDR3 is TGTGCCAGCAGCCAAGTGGGGGGGCGGGAGAACACTGAAGCTTTCTTT. This translates into CASSQVGGRENTEAFF.

This clone is a singleton in its sample. This rearrangement joins TRBV5-6 to TRBJ2-6, with no clear D. V gave up 0 bases and J gave up 2 bases, with 9 bases separating them. This CDR3 has 16 residues. Per the germline V gene, CDR1 is SGHDT and CDR2 is YYEEEE. CDR3 sequence (DNA): TGTGCCAGCAGCTTGGGTCGACAAGCTGGGGCCAACGTCCTGACTTTC. Translated: CASSLGRQAGANVLTF.

The chain carries TRBV19 and TRBJ2-3, with TRBD2 matching 12 bases. CDR3 size: 16 residues. V shed 7 bases, J shed 2 bases, and the junction held 7 bases outside the gene matches. CDR1 is LNHDA and CDR2 is SQIVND in the germline V gene (reference sequence). CDR3 sequence reads: CASTPRTSGNTDTQYF. CDR3 bases: TGTGCCAGTACGCCCCGGACTAGCGGGAACACAGATACGCAGTATTTT.

The chain is built from TRBV6-5 and TRBJ2-3, with 12 bases identical to TRBD2. Germline trimming cut 6 bases from V and 14 bases from J; bases unmatched to any gene: 9. The CDR3 is 13 residues long. Germline lookup yields CDR1 MNHEY and CDR2 SVGAGI. The CDR3: CASSPSTSGGRYF. The CDR3 bases are TGTGCCAGCAGCCCCTCCACTAGCGGGGGGCGGTATTTT.

On this clone: The same CDR3 arises from other DNA sequences in this sample as well. The J gene is TRBJ1-5, the V gene TRBV4-1; weak D call: TRBD1 (5 bases). The germline CDR1 and CDR2 sequences are MGHRA and YSYEKL. The CDR3 is made up of 16 amino acids. The V and J ends lost 1 base and 0 bases respectively, with 10 bases between them. In nucleotides, the CDR3 is TGCGCCAGCAGCCAAGTCCCGGGGGATAGCAATCAGCCCCAGCATTTT. Translating gives CASSQVPGDSNQPQHF.

The J gene is TRBJ1-1, the V gene TRBV5-1; D perhaps matches TRBD1 (6 bases). Per the germline V gene, CDR1 is SGHRS and CDR2 is YFSETQ. The CDR3 covers 14 residues. The ends were cut back, 5 bases at V and 3 bases at J, with 14 bases in the middle. The CDR3 bases are TGCGCCAGCAGGGCAGGGGCGGGGGACACTGAAGCTTTCTTT. It translates to CASRAGAGDTEAFF. The full variable domain, with the rest looked up from reference TRBV5-1 and TRBJ1-1, is KAGVTQTPRYLIKTRGQQVTLSCSPISGHRSVSWYQQTPGQGLQFLFEYFSETQRNKGNFPGRFSGRQFSNSRSEMNVSTLELGDSALYLCASRAGAGDTEAFFGQGTRLTVV.

The chain links TRBV5-6 to TRBJ1-3, with TRBD1 matching 7 bases. V lost 3 bases, J lost 2 bases, and 5 bases stayed unmatched. The germline V gene encodes CDR1 SGHDT and CDR2 YYEEEE. CDR3 size: 15 residues. The CDR3 DNA reads as TGTGCCAGCAGCTATGACAGGGTAGCTGGAAACACCATATATTTT. This gives the protein CASSYDRVAGNTIYF. The full variable domain, its missing parts supplied by reference TRBV5-6 and TRBJ1-3, is DAGVTQSPTHLIKTRGQQVTLRCSPKSGHDTVSWYQQALGQGPQFIFQYYEEEERQRGNFPDRFSGHQFPNYSSELNVNALLLGDSALYLCASSYDRVAGNTIYFGEGSWLTVV.

The V call is TRBV18, the J call TRBJ2-2; D uncertain. V lost 1 base and J lost 0, with 15 bases in between. CDR1 and CDR2 (germline): KGHSH, LQKENI. The CDR3 contains 18 residues. The CDR3 loop is CASSPLGPPRTNTGELFF. CDR3 coding DNA: TGTGCCAGCTCACCACTTGGGCCCCCCAGGACGAACACCGGGGAGCTGTTTTTT.